This record covers a single T cell receptor (beta chain). Germline V gives CDR1 MGHRA, CDR2 YSYEKL. The CDR3 runs 13 residues. V gave up 1 base and J gave up 5 bases, with 8 bases separating them. TCRdb's table, derived via immunoSEQ multiplex PCR, lists solely in-frame clones and lacks some. This table has some 73,000 clones, around 94% appearing once. These data originate in a study of T cell changes during pregnancy in multiple sclerosis. This clonotype originated in a female donor in good health, enrolled as a control in a pregnancy study. Material: peripheral blood, obtained in the third trimester of pregnancy. The rearrangement joins TRBV4-1 to TRBJ2-5, with D unresolved. As DNA, the CDR3 is TGCGCCAGCAGCCAAGCGCCCGGGGAGACCCAGTACTTC. It is translated as CASSQAPGETQYF.